This TCR beta chain was identified during a study of beta chain features in type 1 diabetes (dated by TCRdb to about 2018). In the study overall: No differences in mean age, gender distribution, total cell number or subset yield were found between patients and healthy donors. The study compared TCRB repertoires of sorted circulating CD4+ T cell subsets between recently diagnosed type 1 diabetes patients and matched healthy donors. A total of roughly 100 million sorted cells were examined across all samples, and RNA yield correlated strongly with the number of cells per subset. Naive and central memory subsets were obtained from all 30 or so donors, but regulatory and stem cell-like memory subsets were isolated from only 8 patients and roughly eight healthy donors.

This clone has just a few counts. Its antigen specificity is not known. Base-call qualities are not available, and no considerably larger clone is one nucleotide away. Each donor gave one peripheral blood draw, roughly 110 mL on average, collected into heparinised tubes. A BD FACSAria II and a panel including CD45RO, CCR7, CD25, CD127, CD95 and CD27 were used to sort naive, central memory, regulatory and stem cell-like memory CD4+ T cells. Every sorted population had a purity above 95%. PBMCs were isolated right away by Lymphoprep density gradient centrifugation and were stained directly, without culture. So that batch effects would be minimized, each experiment stained and sorted samples in pairs, pairing one healthy donor with one patient. The entire isolated RNA was reverse transcribed using the High Capacity cDNA Reverse Transcription Kit, and thus expressed TCRB transcripts were sequenced. Deep immunoSEQ sequencing was performed on naive, central memory and regulatory T cell samples, with an average of around 3.4 million total reads per sample. After sorted cells were lysed in RLT buffer, RNA was extracted with DNase-treated RNeasy Micro or Mini kits, with the choice depending on cell number. To prevent cross-contamination, every cell subset was processed on its own, while patient and healthy donor samples were processed together. Using the immunoSEQ multiplex PCR, TCRB sequences were amplified from cDNA into 87-bp fragments spanning the CDR3 region. Sequencing of the amplicons was done on the Illumina HiSeq platform. Regarding the original processing steps: Synthetic template baselines were used to correct PCR bias computationally, reads within Hamming distance 2 were collapsed, and singletons that could not be merged were discarded. Reads were aligned against IMGT so that V, D and J genes, CDR3 length and insertions or deletions at six rearrangement sites could be assigned. Within each subset, clonotype counts were normalized to sorted cell number, and only after that were true diversity and Gini coefficients computed with the tcR R package. The overlap coefficient, calculated on TCRB nucleotide sequences, was used to measure repertoire sharing. Out-of-frame TCRB sequences from naive cells were analyzed to stand in for the pre-selection repertoire. The immuneACCESS repertoire file appears here via TCRdb, limited to in-frame rearrangements. These files lack a portion of the clones; in checked studies, under half of the deficit traces to unresolved V genes, and the cause of the others is not known. V and J calls plus clone size are reproduced from that table; the DNA served to infer D and trimming. This sample gives some 900,000 clones in total; roughly 17% of them show up just once. The top ten clonotypes cover 0.023% of the sample.

V is clipped by 2 bases and J by 2 bases, and the sequence between their germline boundaries is 10 bases long. The CDR3 goes from the cysteine to the phenylalanine over 14 residues. CDR3 DNA is the only sequence kept; it has 42 bases, read in frame from the first base. CDR1 SGHDT and CDR2 YYEEEE are derived from the germline V gene. Overall study outcomes, separate from this receptor: Because the HLA sub-analyses included only small numbers of individuals, any influence of HLA type on TCRB rearrangement was left unresolved. A moderate but significant shortening of TCRB CDR3 length was observed in type 1 diabetes patients in all four CD4+ subsets. At VDJ recombination sites, type 1 diabetes patients had fewer insertions and more deleted nucleotides, which implies abnormalities in thymic rearrangement. Shorter templates might be favored by PCR, yet because patient and control samples were amplified and corrected together, any such skew would affect both groups equally. Naive, central memory and regulatory TCRB repertoires appeared to be more similar among patients than among healthy donors. Because cDNA rather than genomic DNA was sequenced, highly expressing activated cells could have been over-represented, although no difference in activation and CD3 levels was found between groups.

The chain links TRBV5-6 with TRBJ1-2; the D segment could be TRBD1, given 6 matching bases. Sequenced material: naive CD4+ T cells from blood. What the cell subset or site label conveys for this sample: true naive CD4+ T cells. This sequence was found in a woman aged 18-29 years in good health. The DNA is TGTGCCAGCAGCTTCCCAGGGGCAAACTATGGCTACACCTTC. It translates as CASSFPGANYGYTF.